One and the same sample provided the 18 T cell receptor beta chains below, sequenced in a study of cytomegalovirus exposure and HLA in healthy donors. PCR was performed using 60 Vbeta and 13 Jbeta primers. The table came from immunoSEQ multiplex PCR; TCRdb's copy has only in-frame clones and leaves some out. Of 130,000 to 150,000 clones listed, about 80% are singletons. The sequenced sample was PBMCs. The receptors shown here come from a man aged 35 to 55 in good health and CMV-seropositive.

This clone was counted only a few times. The genes are TRBV10-3 and TRBJ2-7; D possibly corresponds to TRBD2 (6 bases). Trimming cost V 8 bases and J 4 bases, with 9 bases left between them. This CDR3 has 11 residues. Germline CDR1 reads ENHRY; CDR2 reads SYGVKD. CDR3 coding DNA: TGTGCCATCCGGGACTTTTACGAGCAGTACTTC. Protein product: CAIRDFYEQYF.

V usage is TRBV19 and J usage is TRBJ1-1, with D unresolved. Per germline, CDR1 LNHDA and CDR2 SQIVND (reference sequence). V lost 5 bases, J lost 5 bases, and 15 bases lay in between. The CDR3 is 14 amino acids. CDR3 DNA sequence: TGTGCCAGTAGTCCTCGGGTCCAACCAACTGAAGCTTTCTTT. Its protein product is CASSPRVQPTEAFF.

The chain employs TRBV25-1 and TRBJ1-2; no reliable D call. CDR3 length: 13 amino acids. From germline, CDR1 is MGHDK and CDR2 SYGVNS. Trimming stripped 5 bases from V and 4 bases from J, with 11 bases between. DNA for the CDR3: TGTGCCAGCAGTAGCCTCGAAGTCTATGGCTACACCTTC. This codes for CASSSLEVYGYTF.

The chain couples TRBV4-3 to TRBJ2-5; 7 nucleotides match TRBD2. The end of the DNA is better explained by TRBJ2-7, so the J call may be wrong. The CDR3 consists of 15 residues. Germline CDR1 and CDR2: LGHNA and YSLEER. The CDR3 reads CASSQGLADIYEQYF. The CDR3 bases are TGCGCCAGCAGCCAAGGGCTAGCGGACATTTACGAGCAGTACTTC.

The chain links TRBV19 to TRBJ2-7; 11 nucleotides align to TRBD2. V was pared by 5 bases and J by 2 bases, with 11 bases of the junction left unmatched. This CDR3 spans 17 amino acids. Germline assignment: CDR1 LNHDA and CDR2 SQIVND (reference sequence). This chain's CDR3 is CASSANPGTSGTYEQYF. The CDR3 nucleotides read TGTGCCAGTAGTGCTAATCCCGGGACTAGCGGTACCTACGAGCAGTACTTC.

The table lists this clone with a count of one. J is TRBJ2-1 and V is TRBV9, with 10 bases fitting TRBD2. The CDR3 has 15 residues. Germline V lookup: CDR1 SGDLS, CDR2 YYNGEE. The junction had 6 bases not matched to a gene; V was cut back by 0 bases and J by 9 bases. Here the CDR3 reads CASSVVLAGKGEQFF. In DNA, the CDR3 is TGTGCCAGCAGCGTAGTACTAGCGGGGAAGGGTGAGCAGTTCTTC. The whole variable domain, filled in from reference TRBV9 and TRBJ2-1, reads DSGVTQTPKHLITATGQRVTLRCSPRSGDLSVYWYQQSLDQGLQFLIQYYNGEERAKGNILERFSAQQFPDLHSELNLSSLELGDSALYFCASSVVLAGKGEQFFGPGTRLTVL.

The chain recombines TRBV7-9 with TRBJ2-5, with TRBD2 identical over 7 bases. CDR3 length: 14 residues. V gave up 6 bases and J gave up 5 bases; unmatched junction bases: 9. CDR1 SEHNR and CDR2 FQNEAQ come from the germline V gene (reference sequence). Here the CDR3 DNA reads TGTGCCAGCAGTCGGGGGACTATTTACGAGACCCAGTACTTC. It codes for CASSRGTIYETQYF.

The chain links TRBV4-3 to TRBJ1-2; perhaps TRBD1 as D (6 bases). The V gene lost 2 bases and the J gene lost 3 bases, with 13 bases spanning the gap. CDR1 and CDR2 from the germline V gene are LGHNA and YSLEER. This CDR3 has 15 residues. The CDR3 loop reads CASSQRTVADYGYTF. CDR3 DNA: TGCGCCAGCAGCCAAAGGACAGTCGCAGACTATGGCTACACCTTC.

The J gene is TRBJ2-4, the V gene TRBV5-4; 14 bases fit TRBD2. Germline V lookup: CDR1 SGHNT, CDR2 YYREEE (reference sequence). The CDR3 is made up of 15 amino acids. J gave up 8 bases and V 4 bases, and 5 bases lay outside the gene matches. The CDR3 region has the DNA TGTGCCAGCAGCGAGACTAGCGGGGGGGCCGACATTCAGTACTTC. Translated, it gives CASSETSGGADIQYF.

V usage is TRBV18 and J usage is TRBJ2-2; the D gene is possibly TRBD1 (5 bases). V was shortened by 1 base and J by 3 bases, with 15 bases between the two germline ends. CDR1 is KGHSH and CDR2 is LQKENI in the germline V gene. The length of the CDR3 is 17 residues. DNA of the CDR3: TGTGCCAGCTCACCACGAAAAGGGGCCGTGGACACCGGGGAGCTGTTTTTT. Its translation: CASSPRKGAVDTGELFF.

The chain couples TRBV6-5 to TRBJ2-7, with TRBD1 identical over 11 bases. J lost 5 bases, V lost 2 bases, and 8 bases had no gene match. The germline CDR1 and CDR2 sequences are MNHEY and SVGAGI. The CDR3 length is 16 residues. CDR3 sequence: CASSYGGTGGRHEQYF. The CDR3 region has the DNA TGTGCCAGCAGTTACGGAGGGACAGGGGGTCGCCACGAGCAGTACTTC.

This clone has only a few counts. This specimen includes other DNA sequences encoding the same CDR3. This rearrangement joins TRBV6-5 to TRBJ1-2, with 9 bases identical to TRBD1. Germline CDR1 and CDR2: MNHEY and SVGAGI. CDR3 length: 13 residues. V lost 5 bases and J lost 3; bases outside the gene matches: 1. In nucleotides, the CDR3 is TGTGCCAGCAGTAGGGACAGGGACTATGGCTACACCTTC. It encodes CASSRDRDYGYTF.

This clone has just one count. This chain uses TRBV11-1 with TRBJ1-2, with a possible D match to TRBD1 (6 bases). The V end lost 4 bases, the J end lost 4 bases, and 16 bases lay between the germline ends. There are 15 residues in the CDR3. Germline CDR1 reads SGHAT; CDR2 reads FQDESV (reference sequence). The CDR3 loop reads CASSSPGQIFYGYTF. As DNA, the CDR3 is TGTGCCAGCAGCTCTCCGGGACAAATATTCTATGGCTACACCTTC.

The chain employs TRBV5-1 and TRBJ2-2, with TRBD2 as a possible D gene (6 bases). Germline CDR1 SGHRS, CDR2 YFSETQ. Trimming cost V 0 bases and J 5 bases, with 14 bases left between them. The CDR3 is made up of 16 amino acids. CDR3 sequence (DNA): TGCGCCAGCAGCTTGGTGTGGAGGGGAGGAACCGGGGAGCTGTTTTTT. This encodes CASSLVWRGGTGELFF.

This sequence joins TRBV29-1 and TRBJ2-7; TRBD2 agrees at 9 bases. The V segment lost 4 bases and the J segment 0 bases; nucleotides outside the gene matches: 7. Germline V gives CDR1 SQVTM, CDR2 ANQGSEA. This CDR3 is 15 amino acids long. Here the CDR3 DNA reads TGCAGCGTTGTACTAGCGGGTGGAAGCTCCTACGAGCAGTACTTC. It yields the protein CSVVLAGGSSYEQYF.

The rearrangement joins TRBV4-3 to TRBJ2-6; no clear D gene. V shed 1 base and J shed 0 bases, with 13 bases lying between them. This CDR3 contains 18 residues. From germline, CDR1 is LGHNA and CDR2 YSLEER. CDR3: CASSQAQVRHSGANVLTF. The CDR3 region has the DNA TGCGCCAGCAGCCAAGCTCAGGTACGCCACTCTGGGGCCAACGTCCTGACTTTC.

This chain connects TRBV6-5 to TRBJ2-1; 9 positions match TRBD2. This CDR3 is 16 amino acids long. The ends lost 0 bases at V and 0 bases at J; junction bases unmatched: 0. Germline V gene sequence: CDR1 MNHEY, CDR2 SVGAGI. CDR3 DNA: TGTGCCAGCAGTTACTCGACTAGCGGCTCCTACAATGAGCAGTTCTTC. Translated: CASSYSTSGSYNEQFF.

J is TRBJ1-4 and V is TRBV9; 9 bases agree with TRBD1. With 0 bases clipped from V and 7 bases from J, the junction kept 4 bases outside the gene matches. This CDR3 is built from 15 residues. Germline V gene data show CDR1 as SGDLS and CDR2 as YYNGEE. This CDR3 is CASSVGNRGREKLFF. In DNA, the CDR3 is TGTGCCAGCAGCGTAGGAAACAGGGGGCGTGAAAAACTGTTTTTT. Full variable domain (missing parts from reference TRBV9 and TRBJ1-4): DSGVTQTPKHLITATGQRVTLRCSPRSGDLSVYWYQQSLDQGLQFLIQYYNGEERAKGNILERFSAQQFPDLHSELNLSSLELGDSALYFCASSVGNRGREKLFFGSGTQLSVL.